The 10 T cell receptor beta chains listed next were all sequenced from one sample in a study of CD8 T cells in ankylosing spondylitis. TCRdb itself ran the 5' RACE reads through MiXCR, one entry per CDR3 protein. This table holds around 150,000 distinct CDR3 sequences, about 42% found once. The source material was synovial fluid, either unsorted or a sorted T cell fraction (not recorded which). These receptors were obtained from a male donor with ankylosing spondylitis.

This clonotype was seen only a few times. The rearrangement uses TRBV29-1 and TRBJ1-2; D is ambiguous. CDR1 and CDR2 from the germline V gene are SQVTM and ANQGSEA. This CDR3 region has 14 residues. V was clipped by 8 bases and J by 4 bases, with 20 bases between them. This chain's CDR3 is CSISLVWSRYGYTF. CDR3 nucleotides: TGCAGCATATCCCTTGTGTGGTCGCGCTATGGCTACACCTTC.

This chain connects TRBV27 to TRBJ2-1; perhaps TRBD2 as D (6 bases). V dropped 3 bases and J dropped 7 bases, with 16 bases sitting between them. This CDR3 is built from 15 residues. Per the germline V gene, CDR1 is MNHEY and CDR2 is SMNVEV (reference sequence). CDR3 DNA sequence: TGTGCCAGCAGTTTCTTGGGGGGAGGCTGGAATGAGCAGTTCTTC. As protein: CASSFLGGGWNEQFF.

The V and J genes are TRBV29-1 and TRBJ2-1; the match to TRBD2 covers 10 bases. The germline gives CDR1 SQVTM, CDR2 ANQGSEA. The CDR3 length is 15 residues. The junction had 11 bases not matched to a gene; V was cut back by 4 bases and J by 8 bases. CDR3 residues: CSVGTSGPKWDEQFF. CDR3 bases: TGCAGCGTTGGGACTAGCGGACCCAAGTGGGATGAGCAGTTCTTC.

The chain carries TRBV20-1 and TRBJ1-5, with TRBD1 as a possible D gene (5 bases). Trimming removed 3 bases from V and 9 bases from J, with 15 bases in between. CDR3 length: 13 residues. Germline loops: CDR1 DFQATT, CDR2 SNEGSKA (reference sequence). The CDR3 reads CSASGAPERPQHF. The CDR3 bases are TGCAGTGCTAGTGGGGCACCGGAACGGCCCCAGCATTTT.

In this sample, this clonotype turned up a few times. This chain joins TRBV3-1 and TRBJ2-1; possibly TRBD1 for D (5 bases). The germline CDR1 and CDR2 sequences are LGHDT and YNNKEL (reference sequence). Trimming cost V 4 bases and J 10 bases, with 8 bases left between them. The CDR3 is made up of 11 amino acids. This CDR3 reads CASSRRQEQFF. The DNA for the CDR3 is TGTGCCAGCAGCCGCCGACAGGAGCAGTTCTTC.

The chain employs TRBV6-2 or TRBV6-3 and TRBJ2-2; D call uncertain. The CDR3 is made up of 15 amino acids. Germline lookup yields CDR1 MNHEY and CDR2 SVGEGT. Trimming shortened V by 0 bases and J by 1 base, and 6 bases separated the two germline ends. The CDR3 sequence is CASSYSLQNTGELFF. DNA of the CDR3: TGTGCCAGCAGTTACTCTCTCCAGAACACCGGGGAGCTGTTTTTT.

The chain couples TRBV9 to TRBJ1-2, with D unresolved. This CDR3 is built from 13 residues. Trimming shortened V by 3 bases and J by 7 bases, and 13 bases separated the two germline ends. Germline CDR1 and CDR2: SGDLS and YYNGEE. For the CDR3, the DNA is TGTGCCAGCAGCGCGTACTATACCCCTGGCTACACCTTC. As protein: CASSAYYTPGYTF. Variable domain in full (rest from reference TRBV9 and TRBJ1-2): DSGVTQTPKHLITATGQRVTLRCSPRSGDLSVYWYQQSLDQGLQFLIQYYNGEERAKGNILERFSAQQFPDLHSELNLSSLELGDSALYFCASSAYYTPGYTFGSGTRLTVV.

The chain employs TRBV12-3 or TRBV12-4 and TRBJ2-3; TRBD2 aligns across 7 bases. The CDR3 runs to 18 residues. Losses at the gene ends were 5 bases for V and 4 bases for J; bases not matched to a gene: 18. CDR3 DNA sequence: TGTGCCAGCAGTGTCCTAGTGAGTATAGGGAGGGCCCCAGATACGCAGTATTTT. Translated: CASSVLVSIGRAPDTQYF.

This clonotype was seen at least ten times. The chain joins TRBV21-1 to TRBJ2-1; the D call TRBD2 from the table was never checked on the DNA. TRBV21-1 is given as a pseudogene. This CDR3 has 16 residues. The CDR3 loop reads CASSNRKAGGDNEQFF. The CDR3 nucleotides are TGTGCCAGCAGCAACCGGAAAGCGGGGGGAGACAATGAGCAGTTCTTC.

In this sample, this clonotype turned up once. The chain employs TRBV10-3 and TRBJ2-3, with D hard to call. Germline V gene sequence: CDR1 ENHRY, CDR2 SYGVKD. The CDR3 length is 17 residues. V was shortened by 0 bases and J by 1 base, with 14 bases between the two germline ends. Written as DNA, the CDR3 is TGTGCCATCAGTGAGTCGGGAAAGGGCCAACGCACAGATACGCAGTATTTT. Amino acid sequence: CAISESGKGQRTDTQYF.